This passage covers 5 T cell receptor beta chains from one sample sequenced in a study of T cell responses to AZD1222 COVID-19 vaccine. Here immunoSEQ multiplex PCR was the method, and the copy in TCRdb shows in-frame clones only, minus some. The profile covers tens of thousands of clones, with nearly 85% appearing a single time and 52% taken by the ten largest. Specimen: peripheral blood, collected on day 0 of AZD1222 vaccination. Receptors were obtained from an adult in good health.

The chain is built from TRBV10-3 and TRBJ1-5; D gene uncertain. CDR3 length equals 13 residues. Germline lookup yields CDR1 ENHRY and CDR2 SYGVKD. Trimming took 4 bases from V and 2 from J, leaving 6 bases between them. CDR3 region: CAISATGNQPQHF. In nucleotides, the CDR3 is TGTGCCATCAGTGCGACGGGCAATCAGCCCCAGCATTTT.

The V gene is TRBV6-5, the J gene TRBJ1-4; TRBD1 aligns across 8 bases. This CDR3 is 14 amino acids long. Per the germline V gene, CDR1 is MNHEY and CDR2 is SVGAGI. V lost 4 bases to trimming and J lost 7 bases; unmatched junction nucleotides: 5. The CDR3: CASSWGTGGEKLFF. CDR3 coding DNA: TGTGCCAGCAGTTGGGGCACAGGGGGTGAAAAACTGTTTTTT.

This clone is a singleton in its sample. The CDR3 spells CASSSSLAGEGSYNEQFF. The DNA of the CDR3 is TGTGCCAGCAGCTCCTCTTTAGCGGGAGAAGGTTCCTACAATGAGCAGTTCTTC. This sequence joins TRBV7-2 and TRBJ2-1, with 9 bases identical to TRBD2. The CDR3 covers 18 residues. Germline trimming cut 4 bases from V and 1 base from J; bases unmatched to any gene: 11. The V gene's germline CDR1 is SGHTA and CDR2 FQGNSA.

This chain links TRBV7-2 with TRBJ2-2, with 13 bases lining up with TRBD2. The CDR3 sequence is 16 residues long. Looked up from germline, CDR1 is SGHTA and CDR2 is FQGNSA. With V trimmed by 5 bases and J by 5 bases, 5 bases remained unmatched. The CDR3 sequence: CASSLGLAGATGELFF. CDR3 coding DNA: TGTGCCAGCAGCCTAGGACTAGCGGGAGCTACCGGGGAGCTGTTTTTT.

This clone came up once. The DNA for the CDR3 is TGTGCCAGCAGCTCCCCCGGTCGAGCGGGAGGGTCATCGGAGCAGTTCTTC. Its protein product is CASSSPGRAGGSSEQFF. V and J are TRBV7-9 and TRBJ2-1, with 10 bases identical to TRBD2. J gave up 10 bases and V 4 bases, and 16 bases lay outside the gene matches. Germline-derived CDR1 and CDR2 are SEHNR and FQNEAQ (reference sequence). The CDR3 contains 17 residues.